These T cell receptor beta chains were read from a single sample in a study of long-term antiretroviral therapy in people with HIV. Using immunoSEQ multiplex PCR, the repertoire was profiled, and TCRdb retains in-frame clones only, with some absent. The sample has 19,000 or so clones, around three quarters seen once. The input for sequencing was unsorted PBMCs, taken 0.2 years after starting antiretroviral therapy. Receptors originate from a woman between 35 and 50 years old with HIV. Each CDR3 is given with its conserved first and last residue. A D gene is named only where the DNA matches it firmly. Not all rows give a size; the values are once, few, many and, for expanded clones, a class.

cdr3_aa	cdr3_nt	clone_size	v_call	j_call	d_call
CASREGQGYYGYTF	TGTGCCAGCAGGGAAGGACAGGGCTACTATGGCTACACCTTC	NA	TRBV6-4	TRBJ1-2	TRBD1
CASSLEGDSTDTQYF	TGTGCCAGCAGCTTGGAAGGGGATAGCACAGATACGCAGTATTTT	NA	TRBV5-8	TRBJ2-3	NA
CASSLAVLPTDTQYF	TGTGCCAGCAGCTTAGCCGTCCTCCCCACAGATACGCAGTATTTT	few	TRBV7-9	TRBJ2-3	NA
CASSQREGGGTDTQYF	TGTGCCAGCAGCCAGCGCGAAGGGGGGGGCACAGATACGCAGTATTTT	NA	TRBV7-9	TRBJ2-3	NA
CASSRTGTEIETQYF	TGTGCCAGCAGCAGAACCGGGACAGAGATCGAGACCCAGTACTTC	NA	TRBV13	TRBJ2-5	TRBD1
CASSPAYSWRSTVGNQPQHF	TGTGCCAGTAGCCCCGCATATAGTTGGCGATCCACCGTTGGCAATCAGCCCCAGCATTTT	NA	TRBV19	TRBJ1-5	NA
CASSLGPVNTEAFF	TGTGCCAGCAGCTTAGGCCCAGTGAACACTGAAGCTTTCTTT	few	TRBV13	TRBJ1-1	NA
CASTLSAANYEQYF	TGTGCCAGCACTTTATCGGCAGCAAACTACGAGCAGTACTTC	once	TRBV6-6	TRBJ2-7	NA
CAWSVLDGGGYTF	TGTGCCTGGAGTGTACTGGACGGAGGAGGCTACACCTTC	NA	TRBV30	TRBJ1-2	NA
CASSTRGFLF	TGTGCCAGCAGTACAAGGGGGTTCCTCTTT	NA	TRBV6-5	TRBJ1-1	NA
CASSQRTGREAFF	TGTGCCAGCAGTCAAAGGACAGGCCGAGAAGCTTTCTTT	NA	TRBV6-5	TRBJ1-1	TRBD1
CASSPDAARSSYEQYF	TGTGCCAGCAGCCCAGATGCGGCCCGAAGCTCCTACGAGCAGTACTTC	NA	TRBV27	TRBJ2-7	NA
CASSLGQGTESPLHF	TGCGCCAGCAGCTTGGGGCAGGGTACTGAATCACCCCTCCACTTT	NA	TRBV5-1	TRBJ1-6	NA
CASSQVSGGAGSTGELFF	TGTGCCAGCAGCCAGGTCAGCGGGGGCGCAGGTTCCACCGGGGAGCTGTTTTTT	NA	TRBV14	TRBJ2-2	TRBD2
CASSGPGDEQFF	TGTGCCAGCAGTGGGCCTGGGGATGAGCAGTTCTTC	NA	TRBV2	TRBJ2-1	NA
CASSLGETTEGETQYF	TGCGCCAGCAGCTTGGGGGAGACCACGGAGGGAGAGACCCAGTACTTC	NA	TRBV5-1	TRBJ2-5	NA
CASSWDTYEQYF	TGTGCCAGCAGCTGGGACACCTACGAGCAGTACTTC	NA	TRBV5-4	TRBJ2-7	NA
CASSLRGDTDTQYF	TGTGCCAGCAGTTTAAGAGGGGACACAGATACGCAGTATTTT	NA	TRBV28	TRBJ2-3	NA
CASSLALDRSKIPEAFF	TGTGCCAGCAGCTTGGCCCTAGACAGATCGAAGATACCGGAAGCTTTCTTT	NA	TRBV5-4	TRBJ1-1	NA
CASSIWQGSGELFF	TGTGCCAGTAGTATCTGGCAGGGAAGCGGGGAGCTGTTTTTT	NA	TRBV19	TRBJ2-2	NA
CSVEVTGKEQYF	TGCAGCGTTGAAGTAACCGGGAAGGAGCAGTATTTT	once	TRBV29-1	TRBJ2-3	NA
CASSGSVSSYEQYF	TGTGCCAGCAGTGGGAGTGTCAGCTCCTACGAGCAGTACTTC	NA	TRBV2	TRBJ2-7	NA
CASSPSYVSGTDTQYF	TGTGCCAGCTCACCAAGTTACGTCTCAGGCACAGATACGCAGTATTTT	NA	TRBV18	TRBJ2-3	NA
CASSLITTGGNEKLFF	TGTGCCAGCAGCTTGATAACGACAGGCGGCAATGAAAAACTGTTTTTT	NA	TRBV5-6	TRBJ1-4	NA
CASSLTGKSLFF	TGTGCCAGCAGCCTGACAGGGAAGAGCCTGTTTTTT	NA	TRBV11-2	TRBJ1-4	TRBD1
CSTTGTRTDTQYF	TGCAGCACAACCGGGACCCGCACAGATACGCAGTATTTT	NA	TRBV29-1	TRBJ2-3	NA
CSGQNRWTRGQPQHF	TGCAGCGGTCAGAACCGATGGACCAGAGGTCAGCCCCAGCATTTT	NA	TRBV29-1	TRBJ1-5	NA
CASSLVGYDRGRGGYTF	TGTGCCAGCAGCTTAGTCGGGTACGACAGGGGGCGTGGAGGCTACACCTTC	NA	TRBV7-2	TRBJ1-2	TRBD1
CASRAGRGTYNEQFF	TGTGCCAGCAGAGCGGGGCGGGGGACCTACAATGAGCAGTTCTTC	once	TRBV2	TRBJ2-1	TRBD2
CASRWDRPMLPTNEKLFF	TGTGCCAGCCGTTGGGACAGGCCGATGCTTCCAACTAATGAAAAACTGTTTTTT	NA	TRBV19	TRBJ1-4	TRBD1
CASSPSLPPGQSFF	TGTGCCAGCAGCCCTTCACTCCCCCCGGGACAGTCGTTCTTC	NA	TRBV11-2	TRBJ2-1	TRBD1
CASSLDSGVNEQYF	TGCGCCAGCAGCTTGGATTCGGGAGTGAATGAGCAGTACTTC	NA	TRBV5-1	TRBJ2-7	NA
CASSFEQTDNEKLFF	TGTGCCAGCAGTTTTGAACAGACGGATAATGAAAAACTGTTTTTT	NA	TRBV27	TRBJ1-4	NA
CATRRGLSYEQYF	TGTGCCACCCGCCGAGGCCTCTCCTACGAGCAGTACTTC	few	TRBV5-6	TRBJ2-7	NA
CASSLGDRVYEQYF	TGTGCCAGCAGCCTAGGGGACAGGGTGTACGAGCAGTACTTC	NA	TRBV7-8	TRBJ2-7	TRBD1
CASSLGLAGVGETQYF	TGCGCCAGCAGCTTGGGCCTAGCGGGAGTCGGCGAGACCCAGTACTTC	NA	TRBV5-1	TRBJ2-5	TRBD2
CASSPIGSSYEQYF	TGTGCCAGCTCACCGATAGGGAGCTCCTACGAGCAGTACTTC	NA	TRBV18	TRBJ2-7	NA
CASRATGGVQPQHF	TGTGCCAGTAGAGCCACAGGGGGTGTTCAGCCCCAGCATTTT	NA	TRBV19	TRBJ1-5	TRBD1
CASSPGTGTGGTEAFF	TGCGCCAGCAGCCCGGGGACCGGGACAGGGGGCACTGAAGCTTTCTTT	NA	TRBV5-1	TRBJ1-1	TRBD1
CASSLVDTGGTEAFF	TGCGCCAGCAGCCTGGTGGACACTGGAGGTACTGAAGCTTTCTTT	NA	TRBV4-1	TRBJ1-1	NA